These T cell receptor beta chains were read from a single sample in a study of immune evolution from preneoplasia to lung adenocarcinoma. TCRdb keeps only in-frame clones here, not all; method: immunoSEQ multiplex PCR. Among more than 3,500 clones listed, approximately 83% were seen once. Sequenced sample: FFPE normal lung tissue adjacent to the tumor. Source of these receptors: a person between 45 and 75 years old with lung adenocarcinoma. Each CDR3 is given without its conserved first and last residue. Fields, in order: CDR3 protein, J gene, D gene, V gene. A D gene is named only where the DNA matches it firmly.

SAVTGSYEQY TRBJ2-7 . TRBV29-1
ASSLERRGSYEQY TRBJ2-7 TRBD2 TRBV11-2
ASSLVEAGEQF TRBJ2-1 . TRBV7-6
ASSVDRGSGTNEKLF TRBJ1-4 TRBD1 TRBV6-1
ASSRTGVGANVLT TRBJ2-6 TRBD1 TRBV4-1
ASSLQGSWYEQF TRBJ2-1 . TRBV28
ASSLDRGTGITGELF TRBJ2-2 TRBD1 TRBV4-2
ASSTVGDEQY TRBJ2-7 . TRBV19
AWSPTGAPNEKLF TRBJ1-4 TRBD1 TRBV30
ASSPTMGGNQPQH TRBJ1-5 . TRBV7-9
ASSPDVSLGNEQF TRBJ2-1 . TRBV4-1
ASSQDREFGGGYT TRBJ1-2 . TRBV4-1
ASSSGHASNQPQH TRBJ1-5 . TRBV2
ASSDDDEQF TRBJ2-1 . TRBV18
AWNKASGTYEQY TRBJ2-7 TRBD2 TRBV30
ASTRYKPLSGHYNEQF TRBJ2-1 . TRBV7-9
ASSLQSGSTDTQY TRBJ2-3 . TRBV7-9
ASSEAEGHSGYT TRBJ1-2 . TRBV6-1
ASSLADTQY TRBJ2-3 . TRBV5-1
ASTVAGDYEQY TRBJ2-7 TRBD2 TRBV7-8
SVEEVGLTTGELF TRBJ2-2 . TRBV29-1
AWSADGALLTGELF TRBJ2-2 . TRBV30
ASSPGQVHTGELF TRBJ2-2 TRBD1 TRBV6-5
ASRPPSGRPNEQF TRBJ2-1 TRBD2 TRBV7-2
ASSLAVGNYEQY TRBJ2-7 . TRBV5-1
ASSSGQFNQPQH TRBJ1-5 . TRBV2
ASSPTGGYGYT TRBJ1-2 TRBD1 TRBV19